Only one count was recorded for the clone carrying this T cell receptor (beta chain). This CDR3 spans 15 amino acids. Looked up from germline, CDR1 is SGHRS and CDR2 is YFSETQ. V was clipped by 0 bases and J by 3 bases, with 7 bases between them. This sample is drawn from a study of blood T cell repertoires in COVID-19. Using immunoSEQ multiplex PCR, the repertoire was profiled, and TCRdb retains in-frame clones only, with some absent. The sample has roughly 150,000 clones, 70% to 90% seen once. This receptor was identified in a human donor in a cohort sampled during active COVID-19. V usage is TRBV5-1 and J usage is TRBJ2-6; possible D gene TRBD2, 5 bases. Specimen: peripheral blood. The CDR3 is CASSLGRGGANVLTF. The CDR3 DNA is TGCGCCAGCAGCTTGGGTCGGGGTGGGGCCAACGTCCTGACTTTC.